The T cell receptor beta chain described here comes from a study of blood T cell repertoires in COVID-19. Across the whole study: Sample material is recorded as cDNA or gDNA derived from T cells, B-cell-depleted T cells, or PBMCs.

The CDR3 has 17 amino acids. Germline CDR1 reads SGHDN; CDR2 reads FVKESK. V was shortened by 1 base and J by 7 bases, with 19 bases between the two germline ends. Repertoires were generated with immunoSEQ multiplex PCR, while TCRdb's copy carries only in-frame clones and drops some. The sample shows around 200,000 clones, roughly 89% of them seen only once. The receptor was isolated from a woman aged 18-29 years who had recovered from COVID-19. Input material: peripheral blood. This chain joins TRBV14 and TRBJ1-4; D ambiguous. This chain's CDR3 is CASSQVAPGRILEKLFF. CDR3 bases: TGTGCCAGCAGCCAAGTTGCCCCGGGTAGGATACTTGAAAAACTGTTTTTT.